Below are 28 T cell receptor beta chains sequenced from a single sample in a study of regulatory T cells in long-lasting Graves disease (dated by TCRdb to about 2021). Read against the paper, the sample's time point label means: newly diagnosed GD, antithyroid drugs for less than 3 months. For both TCR sequencing and RNA sequencing, RNA was extracted from PBMCs using TRIzol. To prepare the library, multiplex PCR was applied. The sample was run on an Illumina HiSeq 4000. TCR beta libraries were built with iRepertoire HTBI primers and Arm-PCR amplification of CDR3 regions. TCRdb reworked the public reads: Q25 trimming with fastp, MiXCR clone assembly, productive beta chains retained. Rows with a matching CDR3 protein are joined into one entry that keeps the most common DNA and genes. Within this sample are 550,000 to 600,000 distinct CDR3 sequences, with more than 15% of them counted one time only. The ten largest account for around 12% of the sample.

These data were likewise used in another study, on T cells in Graves' hyperthyroidism and ophthalmopathy.

The specimen was peripheral blood mononuclear cells (PBMCs), collected at new diagnosis, from a patient treated with antithyroid drugs. The receptors here all came from a man aged 18 to 30 with Graves disease. Donor details come from another sample of the same person, matched by shared clones.

This clonotype was detected ten times or more. The genes are TRBV3-1 and TRBJ2-3; D uncertain. V was cut by 4 bases and J by 1 base, with 15 bases left in between. The CDR3 is 16 amino acids. Germline CDR1 LGHDT, CDR2 YNNKEL (reference sequence). The CDR3 protein is CASSRRLLKRTDTQYF. The CDR3 region has the DNA TGTGCCAGCAGCCGACGACTCCTGAAGCGCACAGATACGCAGTATTTT.

This clonotype was observed many times. V usage is TRBV18 and J usage is TRBJ2-1; weak D call: TRBD1 (6 bases). The CDR3 covers 13 residues. CDR1 KGHSH and CDR2 LQKENI come from the germline V gene. Trimming pared 0 bases from V and 12 bases from J, leaving 12 bases between. In DNA form, the CDR3 reads TGTGCCAGCTCACCACCATCGGGACAAGTGCAGTTCTTC. This translates into CASSPPSGQVQFF.

This clonotype has a handful of counts. The chain links TRBV12-3 or TRBV12-4 to TRBJ2-1, with a weak D call TRBD2 (6 bases). V shed 4 bases and J shed 9 bases, with 13 bases lying between them. The CDR3 runs 13 residues. CDR3 DNA: TGTGCCAGCAGTTACCTAGAGGGAGGTGAGCAGTTCTTC. It translates to CASSYLEGGEQFF.

In this sample, this clonotype turned up a few times. The chain joins TRBV11-3 to TRBJ2-1, with 10 bases matching TRBD2. The CDR3 sequence is 14 residues long. V trimming: 8 bases; J trimming: 8 bases; junction bases outside the gene matches: 9. Germline V gives CDR1 SGHNT, CDR2 YENEEA. In nucleotides, the CDR3 is TGTGCCAGCGCGAGCGGGAGGGCCGGCTATGAGCAGTTCTTC. This encodes CASASGRAGYEQFF.

To note about this clonotype: A much larger clone is a single base away; this may be a read error. This chain uses TRBV30 with TRBJ2-3, with 11 nucleotides matching TRBD2. This CDR3 is 15 amino acids long. Germline CDR1 is GTSNPN and CDR2 is SVGIG (reference sequence). J lost 5 bases, V lost 2 bases, and 6 bases had no gene match. The CDR3 region has the DNA TGTGCCTGGAGTCTTAGCGGGAGGGCCATAGATACGCAGTATTTT. Its translation: CAWSLSGRAIDTQYF.

The table lists this clonotype with a few counts. The chain employs TRBV5-1 and TRBJ1-5; 10 nucleotides agree with TRBD1. CDR1 and CDR2 from the germline V gene are SGHRS and YFSETQ. With V trimmed by 2 bases and J by 5 bases, 4 bases remained unmatched. The CDR3 covers 15 residues. DNA of the CDR3: TGCGCCAGCAGCTTAGAGACAGGGGGCCATCAGCCCCAGCATTTT. Its translation: CASSLETGGHQPQHF.

A remark on this clonotype: This may arise from a read error, as a much more abundant clone is one base away. The gene calls are TRBV30 and TRBJ2-1; D remains unclear. The CDR3 loop spans 12 amino acids. Germline assignment: CDR1 GTSNPN and CDR2 SVGIG (reference sequence). CDR3 in DNA: TGTGCCTGGAGTGTCCTCTCGGCAGAGCTGTTCTTC. Translated, it gives CAWSVLSAELFF. The variable domain in full, completed from reference TRBV30 and TRBJ2-1, reads SQTIHQWPATLVQPVGSPLSLECTVEGTSNPNLYWYRQAAGRGLQLLFYSVGIGQISSEVPQNLSASRPQDRQFILSSKKLLLSDSGFYLCAWSVLSAELFFGPGTRLTVL.

There are many counts of this clonotype. The genes are TRBV7-2 and TRBJ2-3, with TRBD2 matching over 10 bases. Germline V gene sequence: CDR1 SGHTA, CDR2 FQGNSA. With V trimmed by 0 bases and J by 3 bases, 9 bases remained unmatched. CDR3 length: 18 amino acids. The CDR3 loop reads CASSLAEVVAGGTDTQYF. CDR3 coding DNA: TGTGCCAGCAGCTTAGCAGAGGTGGTAGCGGGAGGTACAGATACGCAGTATTTT.

This clonotype was observed at least ten times. The chain has TRBV7-2 and TRBJ2-2; possibly TRBD1 for D (5 bases). The CDR3 sequence is 15 residues long. Germline CDR1 is SGHTA and CDR2 is FQGNSA. Trimming stripped 7 bases from V and 0 bases from J, with 12 bases between. This CDR3 reads CASTQGSANTGELFF. In nucleotides, the CDR3 is TGTGCCAGCACCCAGGGCTCGGCGAACACCGGGGAGCTGTTTTTT.

The sample holds a few counts of this clonotype. The rearrangement uses TRBV7-3 and TRBJ2-2; TRBD2 aligns across 8 bases. V shed 8 bases and J 6 bases; nucleotides not matched to a gene: 8. Germline-derived CDR1 and CDR2 are SGHTA and FQGTGA. The CDR3 length is 14 residues. CDR3 residues: CASRSGRGAGELFF. CDR3 nucleotide sequence: TGTGCCAGCCGGAGCGGGAGAGGCGCCGGGGAGCTGTTTTTT.

This clonotype occurred a few times. J is TRBJ1-2 and V is TRBV7-9, with TRBD1 as a possible D gene (5 bases). The CDR3 loop spans 15 amino acids. Germline CDR1 is SEHNR and CDR2 is FQNEAQ (reference sequence). Deletions cut 4 bases from V and 2 bases from J, with 14 bases between. The CDR3 nucleotides read TGTGCCAGCAGCTCTTCAGGGTACGGGAACTATGGCTACACCTTC. Its translation is CASSSSGYGNYGYTF.

This chain uses TRBV5-5 with TRBJ2-2, with 7 bases fitting TRBD2. CDR1 is SGHKS and CDR2 is YYEKEE in the germline V gene (reference sequence). The V and J ends lost 2 bases and 7 bases, in that order; junction bases with no gene match: 11. The CDR3 has 16 residues. The CDR3 nucleotides are TGTGCCAGCAGCTTTGGTCTAGCGGAGGTAATCGGGGAGCTGTTTTTT. It specifies CASSFGLAEVIGELFF.

For this clonotype: At one boundary the junction diverges from the germline segment, which might be a read error. The V call is TRBV5-1, the J call TRBJ2-1; D is uncertain. This CDR3 comprises 15 residues. CDR1 is SGHRS, CDR2 YFSETQ, per germline. The CDR3, as DNA: TGCGCCAGCAGCTTCGGATCCAAGACCTACAATGAGCAATTCTTC. Amino acid sequence: CASSFGSKTYNEQFF.

The table lists this clonotype with many counts. The chain combines TRBV7-2 with TRBJ1-2; TRBD1 matches at 11 bases. The CDR3 is made up of 16 amino acids. Germline V lookup: CDR1 SGHTA, CDR2 FQGNSA. V dropped 5 bases and J dropped 4; count of bases not matched to a gene: 9. CDR3 residues: CASSLGGTGGTYGYTF. The CDR3 region has the DNA TGTGCCAGCAGCCTAGGGGGGACAGGGGGAACCTATGGCTACACCTTC. Filled out from reference TRBV7-2 and TRBJ1-2, the complete variable domain reads GAGVSQSPSNKVTEKGKDVELRCDPISGHTALYWYRQSLGQGLEFLIYFQGNSAPDKSGLPSDRFSAERTGGSVSTLTIQRTQQEDSAVYLCASSLGGTGGTYGYTFGSGTRLTVV.

This clonotype has ten or more counts. The chain is built from TRBV20-1 and TRBJ2-5, with TRBD2 identical over 8 bases. This CDR3 has 17 residues. The germline V gene encodes CDR1 DFQATT and CDR2 SNEGSKA (reference sequence). J lost 2 bases, V lost 4 bases, and 15 bases had no gene match. CDR3 bases: TGCAGTGCTACTACTGGGGATAGCGGGACGACTCAAGAGACCCAGTACTTC. It encodes CSATTGDSGTTQETQYF.

This clonotype was observed many times. The V call is TRBV2, the J call TRBJ2-3, with unresolved D. Trimming took off 2 bases at V and 6 bases at J, with 3 bases between the two ends. The CDR3 sequence is 11 residues long. Germline CDR1 SNHLY, CDR2 FYNNEI. The CDR3 bases are TGTGCCAGCAGTGAAAGGGATACGCAGTATTTT. Protein product: CASSERDTQYF.

The V call is TRBV4-1, the J call TRBJ2-7, with TRBD2 as a possible D gene (5 bases). With 4 bases removed from V and 3 bases from J, the gap between germline ends came to 13 bases. Germline loops: CDR1 MGHRA, CDR2 YSYEKL. There are 14 residues in the CDR3. The CDR3 region is CASSLAEASYEQYF. The CDR3 coding sequence is TGCGCCAGCAGCCTGGCGGAGGCGAGCTACGAGCAGTACTTC.

This clonotype was counted ten times or more. The chain carries TRBV11-2 and TRBJ2-3; the match to TRBD1 covers 7 bases. The ends lost 0 bases at V and 1 base at J; junction bases unmatched: 13. The germline gives CDR1 SGHAT, CDR2 FQNNGV. The CDR3 is 19 residues long. The CDR3 sequence: CASSLEGRTGESGTDTQYF. The CDR3 nucleotides are TGTGCCAGCAGCTTAGAAGGGCGGACAGGAGAGTCTGGCACAGATACGCAGTATTTT.

This clonotype was counted many times. For the CDR3, the DNA is TGCAGTGCTCGGGGACCCCTGCCGACAGAGAGCATTCTCTCCTACGAGCAGTACTTC. Translating it yields CSARGPLPTESILSYEQYF. V is TRBV20-1 and J is TRBJ2-7; D possibly uses TRBD1 or TRBD2 (5 bases each). Germline V gene data show CDR1 as DFQATT and CDR2 as SNEGSKA (reference sequence). The CDR3 spans 19 residues. V was shortened by 5 bases and J by 0 bases, with 29 bases between the two germline ends.

CDR3 nucleotide sequence: TGTGCCAGCAGCTTAGGTCGGGATCCCCGGCACTATGGCTACACCTTC. Residues: CASSLGRDPRHYGYTF. The chain recombines TRBV11-2 with TRBJ1-2; no definite D call. The CDR3 is made up of 16 amino acids. The V gene lost 1 base and the J gene lost 3 bases, with 15 bases spanning the gap. Germline CDR1 is SGHAT and CDR2 is FQNNGV.

This sequence joins TRBV7-3 and TRBJ1-5; D is unclear. This CDR3 has 15 residues. From germline, CDR1 is SGHTA and CDR2 FQGTGA. V lost 5 bases and J 6 bases, leaving 17 bases between the germline ends. In DNA, the CDR3 is TGTGCCAGCAGCCTTAGATCAGGACCAGGTCAGCCCCAGCATTTT. The encoded protein is CASSLRSGPGQPQHF.

This sequence joins TRBV6-1 and TRBJ2-1; D gene ambiguous. CDR1 MNHNS and CDR2 SASEGT come from the germline V gene. There are 12 residues in the CDR3. V gave up 6 bases and J gave up 6 bases, with 9 bases separating them. CDR3 nucleotide sequence: TGTGCCAGCAGCTTCGCCTTCAATGAGCAGTTCTTC. Translating it yields CASSFAFNEQFF.

This clonotype has a handful of counts. The chain combines TRBV25-1 with TRBJ2-7; possibly TRBD1 or TRBD2 for D (5 bases each). Germline CDR1 MGHDK, CDR2 SYGVNS. V lost 2 bases and J 6 bases, leaving 14 bases between the germline ends. The length of the CDR3 is 14 residues. CDR3 loop: CASSEVGDVREQYF. For the CDR3, the DNA is TGTGCCAGCAGTGAAGTGGGGGACGTTCGCGAGCAGTACTTC.

The V and J genes are TRBV7-9 and TRBJ2-5, with D maybe TRBD1 (6 bases). Trimming took 4 bases from V and 1 from J, leaving 13 bases between them. The CDR3 covers 15 residues. Germline CDR1 reads SEHNR; CDR2 reads FQNEAQ (reference sequence). The DNA of the CDR3 is TGTGCCAGCAGCTACGGACAGAGTATCCAAGAGACCCAGTACTTC. The encoded protein is CASSYGQSIQETQYF. Supplemented by reference TRBV7-9 and TRBJ2-5, the full variable domain reads DTGVSQNPRHKITKRGQNVTFRCDPISEHNRLYWYRQTLGQGPEFLTYFQNEAQLEKSRLLSDRFSAERPKGSFSTLEIQRTEQGDSAMYLCASSYGQSIQETQYFGPGTRLLVL.

This clonotype came up many times. The rearrangement joins TRBV10-3 to TRBJ1-1; the D gene is possibly TRBD1 (6 bases). CDR3 length: 15 amino acids. The V and J ends lost 2 bases and 1 base respectively, with 11 bases between them. Germline lookup yields CDR1 ENHRY and CDR2 SYGVKD. CDR3 nucleotides: TGTGCCATCAGTGAGCGGGGGCCCGAGAACACTGAAGCTTTCTTT. Residues: CAISERGPENTEAFF.

This chain joins TRBV5-1 and TRBJ1-2; 7 bases line up with TRBD1. There are 14 residues in the CDR3. With 3 bases clipped from V and 8 bases from J, the junction kept 10 bases outside the gene matches. In germline, CDR1 is SGHRS, CDR2 YFSETQ. The CDR3, as DNA: TGCGCCAGCAGCTGGGGACAGCCCGGAGAGGGCTACACCTTC. As protein: CASSWGQPGEGYTF.

A note on this clonotype: A much larger clone differs from this one at a single base, so this may be a read error. The genes are TRBV2 and TRBJ2-6; D is possibly TRBD1 (5 bases). V lost 2 bases, J lost 0 bases, and 11 bases lay in between. Germline V lookup: CDR1 SNHLY, CDR2 FYNNEI. This CDR3 region has 17 residues. The CDR3 DNA is TGTGCCAGCAGTGAAACAGGCGTACCCTCTGGGGCCAACGTCCTGACTTTC. Amino acids: CASSETGVPSGANVLTF.

This chain joins TRBV6-1 and TRBJ1-2; D might be TRBD1 (5 bases). Germline V gene data show CDR1 as MNHNS and CDR2 as SASEGT. V was cut by 6 bases and J by 5 bases, with 13 bases left in between. CDR3 length: 13 residues. The CDR3 protein is CASSVGRRYGYTF. CDR3 nucleotides: TGTGCCAGCAGCGTGGGACGGCGGTATGGCTACACCTTC.